One and the same sample provided the 28 T cell receptor beta chains below, sequenced in a study of cytomegalovirus exposure and HLA in healthy donors. The PCR was carried out with 60 Vbeta primers and 13 Jbeta primers. Profiling relied on immunoSEQ multiplex PCR, and the TCRdb table lists in-frame clones only, not all of them. Of 90,000 to 120,000 clones in the sample, about 81% were seen once. The sample taken for sequencing was PBMCs. The receptors stem from a man aged 30 to 39 in good health and CMV-seropositive.

The genes are TRBV7-8 and TRBJ2-1; 12 bases match TRBD2. Losses at the gene ends were 7 bases for V and 6 bases for J; bases not matched to a gene: 4. Germline values: CDR1 SGHVS, CDR2 FQNEAQ. This CDR3 region has 14 residues. This CDR3 is CASTSSGGANEQFF. As DNA, the CDR3 is TGTGCCAGCACTTCTAGCGGGGGGGCCAATGAGCAGTTCTTC.

The chain has TRBV7-7 and TRBJ1-3, with D unresolved. CDR3 length: 15 amino acids. V was cut by 2 bases and J by 4 bases, with 12 bases left in between. The germline CDR1 and CDR2 sequences are SSHAT and FNYEAQ (reference sequence). The CDR3 is CASSLSEGAGNTIYF. The CDR3 DNA reads as TGTGCCAGCAGCTTATCGGAGGGAGCCGGAAACACCATATATTTT.

The CDR3 spells CASRLADRGYSYEQYF. For the CDR3, the DNA is TGTGCAAGTCGCTTAGCCGACAGGGGGTACTCCTACGAGCAGTACTTC. V is TRBV12-2 and J is TRBJ2-7; the table gives TRBD1 as D, unverified against the DNA. TRBV12-2 is a recognized pseudogene. CDR3 size: 16 residues.

The count of this clone is one. This rearrangement joins TRBV18 to TRBJ2-5; D is possibly TRBD1 (5 bases). TRBJ2-7 matches the DNA end more closely, so the J call is doubtful. CDR1 is KGHSH and CDR2 is LQKENI in the germline V gene. The length of the CDR3 is 14 residues. The CDR3 DNA is TGTGCCAGCTCACCACCGGGGCGCGCCTACGAGCAGTACTTC. It encodes CASSPPGRAYEQYF.

This clone was counted a few times. V gene TRBV9 combines with J gene TRBJ2-1, with a possible D match to TRBD1 (6 bases). Germline lookup yields CDR1 SGDLS and CDR2 YYNGEE. This CDR3 comprises 15 residues. The V gene lost 4 bases and the J gene lost 6 bases, with 17 bases spanning the gap. CDR3 region: CASSPQGHTGNEQFF. In DNA, the CDR3 is TGTGCCAGCAGCCCGCAGGGGCACACTGGCAATGAGCAGTTCTTC.

The chain combines TRBV6-5 with TRBJ1-5; possibly TRBD1 for D (6 bases). The V gene's germline CDR1 is MNHEY and CDR2 SVGAGI. V was clipped by 2 bases and J by 4 bases, with 12 bases between them. The CDR3 is made up of 15 amino acids. The DNA for the CDR3 is TGTGCCAGCAGTTACCTCCAGGGGATTAATCAGCCCCAGCATTTT. Translation gives CASSYLQGINQPQHF.

The chain joins TRBV27 to TRBJ2-3, with D possibly matching TRBD1 (6 bases). Trimming took off 2 bases at V and 6 bases at J, with 18 bases between the two ends. From germline, CDR1 is MNHEY and CDR2 SMNVEV (reference sequence). The CDR3 consists of 16 residues. The CDR3 region is CASSLSLGRGWDTQYF. The DNA of the CDR3 is TGTGCCAGCAGTTTAAGCTTGGGCAGGGGTTGGGATACGCAGTATTTT.

The chain joins TRBV6-5 to TRBJ1-5; D possibly corresponds to TRBD1 (5 bases). The germline V gene encodes CDR1 MNHEY and CDR2 SVGAGI. Between the trimmed V and J ends, which lost 1 base and 7 bases, there was a span of 17 bases. The CDR3 has 16 residues. CDR3 sequence: CASSYYCGTPRQPQHF. DNA of the CDR3: TGTGCCAGCAGTTACTACTGCGGGACCCCCAGGCAGCCCCAGCATTTT.

The chain is built from TRBV6-5 and TRBJ2-1; tentatively, D is TRBD1 (6 bases). The V end was cut by 5 bases, the J end by 5 bases, with 16 bases between. There are 15 residues in the CDR3. Looked up from germline, CDR1 is MNHEY and CDR2 is SVGAGI. The CDR3 spells CASSRVRTVDNEQFF. The CDR3 bases are TGTGCCAGCAGTCGGGTCCGGACAGTCGACAATGAGCAGTTCTTC.

This chain connects TRBV10-3 to TRBJ1-3, with D hard to call. The CDR3 length is 14 residues. Trimming took off 3 bases at V and 6 bases at J, with 12 bases between the two ends. The germline V gene encodes CDR1 ENHRY and CDR2 SYGVKD. In DNA form, the CDR3 reads TGTGCCATCAGTGAAGGAGGGATCGCAAACACCATATATTTT. Its protein is CAISEGGIANTIYF.

The chain has TRBV5-1 and TRBJ2-3; TRBD1 aligns across 8 bases. V lost 4 bases and J lost 4; bases outside the gene matches: 2. The germline V gene encodes CDR1 SGHRS and CDR2 YFSETQ. This CDR3 is 13 amino acids long. The CDR3 DNA sequence: TGCGCCAGCAGCCCGGACAGGGCAGATACGCAGTATTTT. It encodes CASSPDRADTQYF.

V is TRBV10-3 and J is TRBJ2-2; 12 bases align to TRBD2. There are 15 residues in the CDR3. Germline CDR1 reads ENHRY; CDR2 reads SYGVKD. The V and J ends lost 6 bases and 5 bases, in that order; junction bases with no gene match: 4. CDR3 DNA: TGTGCCATCAGCGGACTAGCGGGACTAACCGGGGAGCTGTTTTTT. Translating it yields CAISGLAGLTGELFF.

This clone was detected only a few times. The rearrangement links TRBV5-6 to TRBJ2-7; 11 positions match TRBD1. With 2 bases clipped from V and 5 bases from J, the junction kept 3 bases outside the gene matches. The CDR3 runs to 14 residues. The germline V gene encodes CDR1 SGHDT and CDR2 YYEEEE. The CDR3 DNA sequence: TGTGCCAGCAGCTTTGGACAGGGGGCTAACGAGCAGTACTTC. It encodes CASSFGQGANEQYF.

This chain uses TRBV6-5 with TRBJ2-1; TRBD1 matches 8 bases. This CDR3 comprises 13 residues. Germline V lookup: CDR1 MNHEY, CDR2 SVGAGI. Trimming took 2 bases from V and 10 from J; bases not matched to a gene: 4. CDR3 protein: CASSYVDRAEQFF. CDR3 in DNA: TGTGCCAGCAGTTACGTGGACAGGGCCGAGCAGTTCTTC.

This clone has only one observation. V gene TRBV5-1 combines with J gene TRBJ2-5; 8 nucleotides agree with TRBD2. Germline V gene lookup returns CDR1 SGHRS and CDR2 YFSETQ. The CDR3 extends over 16 amino acids. The V and J ends lost 5 bases and 1 base, in that order; junction bases with no gene match: 10. This CDR3 is CASRYSSGTFQETQYF. The CDR3 region has the DNA TGCGCCAGCAGATATAGTAGCGGGACCTTCCAAGAGACCCAGTACTTC.

This chain links TRBV29-1 with TRBJ2-2, with D possibly matching TRBD2 (5 bases). The CDR3 is made up of 13 amino acids. CDR1 is SQVTM, CDR2 ANQGSEA, per germline. Trimming shortened V by 7 bases and J by 5 bases, and 14 bases separated the two germline ends. The CDR3 loop is CSARRGWTGELFF. CDR3 bases: TGCAGCGCCCGGCGAGGGTGGACCGGGGAGCTGTTTTTT.

The rearrangement uses TRBV5-8 and TRBJ1-2; 8 bases fit TRBD1. Germline V gives CDR1 SGHTS, CDR2 YDEGEE. This CDR3 region has 18 residues. The V and J ends lost 5 bases and 3 bases, in that order; junction bases with no gene match: 18. The CDR3 spells CASRTPPTLDRGDYGYTF. The CDR3 DNA reads TGTGCCAGCAGAACGCCCCCGACTCTAGACAGGGGTGACTATGGCTACACCTTC.

This chain links TRBV18 with TRBJ2-1; 7 bases align to TRBD1. CDR1 is KGHSH and CDR2 is LQKENI in the germline V gene. This CDR3 comprises 15 residues. V was clipped by 3 bases and J by 0 bases; unmatched bases: 2. The CDR3 bases are TGTGCCAGCTCACCGGGACAGAGCTCCTACAATGAGCAGTTCTTC. Protein product: CASSPGQSSYNEQFF. Together with reference TRBV18 and TRBJ2-1, the CDR3 gives the full variable domain: NAGVMQNPRHLVRRRGQEARLRCSPMKGHSHVYWYRQLPEEGLKFMVYLQKENIIDESGMPKERFSAEFPKEGPSILRIQQVVRGDSAAYFCASSPGQSSYNEQFFGPGTRLTVL.

The chain carries TRBV19 and TRBJ2-3, with D tentatively TRBD1 (6 bases). V dropped 5 bases and J dropped 2 bases, with 8 bases sitting between them. The CDR3 spans 13 residues. Germline V CDR1 and CDR2: LNHDA, SQIVND (reference sequence). CDR3 residues: CASSGQYTDTQYF. For the CDR3, the DNA is TGTGCCAGTAGTGGACAGTACACAGATACGCAGTATTTT.

The chain has TRBV29-1 and TRBJ2-1, with D maybe TRBD1 (6 bases). CDR1 and CDR2 (germline): SQVTM, ANQGSEA. V gave up 8 bases and J gave up 5 bases, with 13 bases separating them. The CDR3 spans 12 residues. The CDR3 is CSSRTENNEQFF. CDR3 in DNA: TGCAGCTCTCGGACAGAGAACAATGAGCAGTTCTTC.

This clone has a handful of counts. CDR3 nucleotide sequence: TGTGCCAGCAGTGAAGGGTTAGCCGAGTACTTC. It translates to CASSEGLAEYF. V usage is TRBV2 and J usage is TRBJ2-7; no reliable D call. Between the trimmed V and J ends, which lost 1 base and 11 bases, there was a span of 9 bases. This CDR3 comprises 11 residues. CDR1 and CDR2 from the germline V gene are SNHLY and FYNNEI. The variable domain in full, with the rest retrieved from reference TRBV2 and TRBJ2-7, is EPEVTQTPSHQVTQMGQEVILRCVPISNHLYFYWYRQILGQKVEFLVSFYNNEISEKSEIFDDQFSVERPDGSNFTLKIRSTKLEDSAMYFCASSEGLAEYFGPGTRLTVT.

With regard to this clone: Germline is not matched at one junction end, which may reflect a read error. The CDR3 DNA is TGTGCCAGCAGTGGTCAGGGGGCGAATGGCCACACCTTC. Its protein is CASSGQGANGHTF. V usage is TRBV6-1 and J usage is TRBJ1-2; 8 bases match TRBD1. Germline assignment: CDR1 MNHNS and CDR2 SASEGT. CDR3 size: 13 residues.

V usage is TRBV4-1 and J usage is TRBJ1-3; perhaps TRBD1 as D (5 bases). CDR1 and CDR2 from the germline V gene are MGHRA and YSYEKL. This CDR3 spans 16 amino acids. V was clipped by 4 bases and J by 3 bases, with 16 bases between them. CDR3 loop: CASSRALPGLGNTIYF. The CDR3, as DNA: TGCGCCAGCAGCCGCGCGCTGCCAGGGCTTGGAAACACCATATATTTT.

The chain recombines TRBV5-6 with TRBJ1-1, with 10 bases identical to TRBD1. Unmatched junction bases numbered 9, after V lost 6 bases and J lost 1 base. The CDR3 runs to 16 residues. CDR1 is SGHDT, CDR2 YYEEEE, per germline. The CDR3, as DNA: TGTGCCAGCAACTCGGGGACAGGGGCTTGGAACACTGAAGCTTTCTTT. Its protein product is CASNSGTGAWNTEAFF. Complete variable domain (other parts from reference TRBV5-6 and TRBJ1-1): DAGVTQSPTHLIKTRGQQVTLRCSPKSGHDTVSWYQQALGQGPQFIFQYYEEEERQRGNFPDRFSGHQFPNYSSELNVNALLLGDSALYLCASNSGTGAWNTEAFFGQGTRLTVV.

A few counts support this clone. The chain employs TRBV10-3 and TRBJ2-3, with D unresolved. CDR3 length equals 13 residues. Trimming stripped 6 bases from V and 2 bases from J, with 9 bases between. In germline, CDR1 is ENHRY, CDR2 SYGVKD. Here the CDR3 reads CAIRRGNTDTQYF. The CDR3 DNA reads TGTGCCATCAGAAGAGGAAACACAGATACGCAGTATTTT.

This clone was detected once. The chain is built from TRBV6-5 and TRBJ2-1, with 9 bases fitting TRBD2. Germline loops: CDR1 MNHEY, CDR2 SVGAGI. Unmatched junction bases numbered 7, after V lost 1 base and J lost 6 bases. This CDR3 has 16 amino acids. As DNA, the CDR3 is TGTGCCAGCAGTTACTTTGCGGGGGGGCCGGGCAATGAGCAGTTCTTC. Translating it yields CASSYFAGGPGNEQFF.

On this clone itself: Relative to the germline gene, one junction end is altered; a read error may explain this. This rearrangement joins TRBV7-9 to TRBJ1-1; D remains unclear. Germline values: CDR1 SEHNR, CDR2 FQNEAQ (reference sequence). The CDR3 is 14 amino acids. CDR3 region: CSSSSFIGEEKAFF. Here the CDR3 DNA reads TGTTCCAGCAGCTCCTTTATCGGCGAGGAAAAAGCTTTCTTT.

The chain has TRBV7-9 and TRBJ1-3; 7 bases line up with TRBD1. Per the germline V gene, CDR1 is SEHNR and CDR2 is FQNEAQ (reference sequence). With V trimmed by 5 bases and J by 0 bases, 16 bases remained unmatched. The CDR3 is 19 residues long. CDR3 coding DNA: TGTGCCAGCAGCACAGGGGCCCAGGACAGCATCGACTCTGGAAACACCATATATTTT. Translating it yields CASSTGAQDSIDSGNTIYF.